One and the same sample provided the 27 T cell receptor beta chains below, sequenced in a study of T-cell memory formation after mild COVID-19. MiXCR was run by TCRdb on the 5' RACE reads, yielding one entry per CDR3 protein. The repertoire consists of about 400,000 distinct CDR3 sequences, with approximately 24% occurring once and the leading ten covering roughly 8.9%. The sequenced sample was PBMCs or a T cell subset sorted from them (not recorded which). All receptors come from an adult woman who had mild COVID-19 (a few samples of this study predate the infection). Cell type and time point are not known.

This clonotype was recorded once. J is TRBJ2-7 and V is TRBV7-6; TRBD1 aligns across 7 bases. From germline, CDR1 is SGHVS and CDR2 FNYEAQ. The CDR3 is made up of 17 amino acids. Losses at the gene ends were 3 bases for V and 2 bases for J; bases not matched to a gene: 13. The CDR3 sequence is CASSFNLVRTGAYEQYF. The DNA for the CDR3 is TGTGCCAGCAGCTTTAATCTTGTCAGGACAGGCGCCTACGAGCAGTACTTC. Complete variable domain (other parts from reference TRBV7-6 and TRBJ2-7): GAGVSQSPRYKVTKRGQDVALRCDPISGHVSLYWYRQALGQGPEFLTYFNYEAQQDKSGLPNDRFSAERPEGSISTLTIQRTEQRDSAMYRCASSFNLVRTGAYEQYFGPGTRLTVT.

This clonotype was counted a few times. The chain has TRBV5-1 and TRBJ1-1; tentative D call: TRBD1 (6 bases). The CDR3 covers 14 residues. Germline CDR1 reads SGHRS; CDR2 reads YFSETQ. Trimming removed 0 bases from V and 4 bases from J, with 10 bases in between. This chain's CDR3 is CASSLAGAGTEAFF. DNA for the CDR3: TGCGCCAGCAGCTTGGCAGGGGCGGGCACTGAAGCTTTCTTT.

In its sample, this clonotype was seen a few times. The chain has TRBV3-1 and TRBJ2-1; D might be TRBD1 (7 bases). Germline V gene data show CDR1 as LGHDT and CDR2 as YNNKEL (reference sequence). The CDR3 has 16 amino acids. Trimming took off 3 bases at V and 7 bases at J, with 19 bases between the two ends. Here the CDR3 DNA reads TGTGCCAGCAGCCACAACAGGGGACCGGCGGGGAATGAGCAGTTCTTC. It codes for CASSHNRGPAGNEQFF.

This clonotype was recorded a few times. V usage is TRBV7-9 and J usage is TRBJ2-2; D is undetermined. V lost 5 bases to trimming and J lost 5 bases, with 15 bases between them. Germline loops: CDR1 SEHNR, CDR2 FQNEAQ (reference sequence). The CDR3 runs 15 residues. This CDR3 is CASSPSTRSTGELFF. Written as DNA, the CDR3 is TGTGCCAGCAGCCCGAGTACGCGATCAACCGGGGAGCTGTTTTTT.

The V call is TRBV7-2, the J call TRBJ1-5, with 7 bases fitting TRBD1. The J segment lost 4 bases and the V segment lost 3 bases, leaving 6 bases of the junction unmatched. CDR1 SGHTA and CDR2 FQGNSA come from the germline V gene. This CDR3 spans 15 amino acids. The CDR3 DNA sequence: TGTGCCAGCAGCTTTTTGGCAGGGGGAAATCAGCCCCAGCATTTT. Translating gives CASSFLAGGNQPQHF. Supplemented by reference TRBV7-2 and TRBJ1-5, the full variable domain reads GAGVSQSPSNKVTEKGKDVELRCDPISGHTALYWYRQSLGQGLEFLIYFQGNSAPDKSGLPSDRFSAERTGGSVSTLTIQRTQQEDSAVYLCASSFLAGGNQPQHFGDGTRLSIL.

The chain joins TRBV21-1 to TRBJ2-7; TRBD1, the D gene given by the table, was not confirmed from the DNA. TRBV21-1 is shown as a pseudogene. This CDR3 has 13 residues. CDR3 sequence (DNA): TGTGCCAGCAGCGCCCGACAGGGATTCGAGCAGTACTTC. It encodes CASSARQGFEQYF.

V gene TRBV7-3 combines with J gene TRBJ2-5; possible D gene TRBD2, 5 bases. Germline CDR1 and CDR2: SGHTA and FQGTGA. CDR3 size: 16 residues. Trimming stripped 5 bases from V and 1 base from J, with 17 bases between. CDR3 protein: CASSHIPGKAQETQYF. The CDR3 coding sequence is TGTGCCAGCAGCCACATCCCGGGAAAAGCCCAAGAGACCCAGTACTTC.

This clonotype has only a few counts. The chain uses TRBV4-2 and TRBJ1-2; the D is unclear. The CDR3 has 15 residues. Germline-derived CDR1 and CDR2 are LGHNA and YNFKEQ. V was cut by 4 bases and J by 4 bases, with 16 bases left in between. The CDR3 sequence: CASSRESGVGYGYTF. CDR3 DNA: TGTGCCAGCAGCCGAGAGAGCGGGGTTGGCTATGGCTACACCTTC.

The chain recombines TRBV11-3 with TRBJ2-1; 7 bases align to TRBD2. Looked up from germline, CDR1 is SGHNT and CDR2 is YENEEA. This CDR3 comprises 18 residues. J gave up 0 bases and V 4 bases, and 12 bases lay outside the gene matches. The CDR3 region has the DNA TGTGCCAGCAGCTCAACGAGGGGAGGGCTTAGCTCCTACAATGAGCAGTTCTTC. Residues: CASSSTRGGLSSYNEQFF.

The CDR3 sequence is CASSLLGGLLNTEAFF. The CDR3 bases are TGTGCCAGCTCCCTCCTAGGGGGACTTCTGAACACTGAAGCTTTCTTT. This chain links TRBV27 with TRBJ1-1; tentative D call: TRBD1 (6 bases). Per germline, CDR1 MNHEY and CDR2 SMNVEV (reference sequence). The CDR3 extends over 16 amino acids. The V end was cut by 8 bases, the J end by 0 bases, with 19 bases between.

This rearrangement joins TRBV23-1 to TRBJ2-1; D could derive from TRBD1 or TRBD2 (5 bases each). TRBV23-1 is labeled an ORF, and its function is uncertain. This CDR3 has 15 residues. V was pared by 6 bases and J by 4 bases, with 16 bases between. The CDR3 DNA reads TGCGCCAGCAGCAGCCGGGGTCGACAGTACAATGAGCAGTTCTTC. Protein: CASSSRGRQYNEQFF.

This clonotype was seen a few times. V gene TRBV27 combines with J gene TRBJ1-1; D remains ambiguous. Trimming stripped 11 bases from V and 0 bases from J, with 19 bases between. There are 15 residues in the CDR3. Germline CDR1 MNHEY, CDR2 SMNVEV (reference sequence). CDR3 sequence reads: CASLRTGIMNTEAFF. The DNA for the CDR3 is TGTGCCTCCCTCCGGACGGGAATCATGAACACTGAAGCTTTCTTT.

This clonotype was seen more than once but under ten times. V is TRBV15 and J is TRBJ1-6; 8 bases align to TRBD1. There are 14 residues in the CDR3. The V and J ends lost 1 base and 11 bases, in that order; junction bases with no gene match: 4. CDR1 and CDR2 (germline): LNHNV, YYDKDF (reference sequence). The DNA of the CDR3 is TGTGCCACCAGCAGAGCAGGGGGCGGGACACCCCTCCACTTT. Protein sequence: CATSRAGGGTPLHF.

A few counts support this clonotype. The chain uses TRBV7-2 and TRBJ1-4; D ambiguous. Germline values: CDR1 SGHTA, CDR2 FQGNSA. The CDR3 totals 18 residues. Between the trimmed V and J ends, which lost 3 bases and 0 bases, there was a span of 17 bases. The CDR3: CASSFDGIVRTTNEKLFF. The CDR3 bases are TGTGCCAGCAGCTTCGACGGGATTGTCAGGACAACTAATGAAAAACTGTTTTTT.

The V gene is TRBV11-2, the J gene TRBJ2-3; tentative D call: TRBD2 (5 bases). The CDR3 runs to 17 residues. Germline CDR1 and CDR2: SGHAT and FQNNGV. V was cut by 1 base and J by 5 bases, with 19 bases left in between. CDR3 sequence (DNA): TGTGCCAGCAGCTTAGTTGGGGTGGGTCTCGGAGGAGATACGCAGTATTTT. Protein sequence: CASSLVGVGLGGDTQYF.

V gene TRBV6-5 combines with J gene TRBJ2-2, with D possibly matching TRBD1 (5 bases). V was trimmed by 2 bases and J by 7 bases, leaving 11 bases between them. Per germline, CDR1 MNHEY and CDR2 SVGAGI. This CDR3 has 14 amino acids. The CDR3: CASSYHHQGGELFF. The CDR3 DNA follows: TGTGCCAGCAGTTACCACCATCAGGGCGGGGAGCTGTTTTTT.

This chain connects TRBV10-3 to TRBJ2-5; TRBD2 is a possible D gene (6 bases). CDR1 is ENHRY, CDR2 SYGVKD, per germline. The V gene lost 10 bases and the J gene lost 2 bases, with 17 bases spanning the gap. This CDR3 is 14 amino acids long. The CDR3 DNA is TGTGCCACCATACCTGAGGGACTTCAAGAGACCCAGTACTTC. Encoded protein: CATIPEGLQETQYF.

The rearrangement uses TRBV18 and TRBJ2-6; D call uncertain. The CDR3 consists of 15 residues. Per the germline V gene, CDR1 is KGHSH and CDR2 is LQKENI. Trimming pared 6 bases from V and 1 base from J, leaving 10 bases between. CDR3: CASSSGHSGANVLTF. The CDR3 nucleotides are TGTGCCAGCTCCTCGGGTCATTCTGGGGCCAACGTCCTGACTTTC.

J is TRBJ1-1 and V is TRBV5-1; D call uncertain. CDR1 SGHRS and CDR2 YFSETQ come from the germline V gene. The CDR3 covers 14 residues. The germline V and J ends were trimmed by 3 bases and 4 bases, with 13 bases remaining between them. The CDR3 bases are TGCGCCAGCAGCTGGATAGCGGTTGGCACTGAAGCTTTCTTT. Protein: CASSWIAVGTEAFF.

This clonotype was seen only a few times. The gene calls are TRBV10-2 and TRBJ2-3; D remains ambiguous. V shed 4 bases and J shed 2 bases, with 10 bases lying between them. CDR3 length: 14 amino acids. The germline V gene encodes CDR1 WSHSY and CDR2 SAAADI. The CDR3 loop is CASSGPRVTDTQYF. The CDR3 DNA follows: TGCGCCAGCAGTGGGCCCCGAGTCACAGATACGCAGTATTTT.

Only a few counts were recorded for this clonotype. Here the CDR3 DNA reads TGTGCCAGCAGTTTTAATGGGGGTCCAGATACGCAGTATTTT. Translating gives CASSFNGGPDTQYF. The chain recombines TRBV12-3 or TRBV12-4 with TRBJ2-3; either TRBD1 or TRBD2 may fit D (5 bases each). V lost 3 bases and J lost 4, with 11 bases in between. The CDR3 is made up of 14 amino acids.

A few counts support this clonotype. The chain has TRBV4-1 and TRBJ1-1; possible D gene TRBD1, 6 bases. The V and J ends lost 9 bases and 0 bases respectively, with 14 bases between them. The CDR3 totals 14 residues. CDR1 MGHRA and CDR2 YSYEKL come from the germline V gene. The CDR3 DNA reads TGCGCCAGTACGACAGGAGGTTTGAACACTGAAGCTTTCTTT. As protein: CASTTGGLNTEAFF.

This clonotype came up a few times. The chain carries TRBV20-1 and TRBJ1-1; the match to TRBD1 covers 8 bases. Per germline, CDR1 DFQATT and CDR2 SNEGSKA (reference sequence). The CDR3 extends over 12 amino acids. The CDR3, as DNA: TGCAGATACAGGGGGGCCTTTGGTGAAGCTTTCTTT. Translated: CRYRGAFGEAFF.

The chain has TRBV20-1 and TRBJ2-4, with D perhaps being TRBD1 or TRBD2 (7 bases each). V was clipped by 5 bases and J by 7 bases, with 15 bases between them. Germline CDR1 DFQATT, CDR2 SNEGSKA (reference sequence). CDR3 length: 13 residues. The CDR3 loop reads CSAFRQGGNIQYF. DNA for the CDR3: TGCAGTGCTTTCAGACAGGGAGGGAACATTCAGTACTTC.

This clonotype has a handful of counts. V is TRBV5-4 and J is TRBJ2-2, with unresolved D. The germline CDR1 and CDR2 sequences are SGHNT and YYREEE (reference sequence). The V gene lost 2 bases and the J gene lost 3 bases, with 8 bases spanning the gap. The CDR3 has 14 residues. DNA for the CDR3: TGTGCCAGCAGCTTCGGATTTTACACCGGGGAGCTGTTTTTT. Its translation: CASSFGFYTGELFF.

This chain links TRBV12-3 or TRBV12-4 with TRBJ1-6, with TRBD1 matching 9 bases. The CDR3 has 17 residues. The junction had 8 bases not matched to a gene; V was cut back by 3 bases and J by 5 bases. DNA for the CDR3: TGTGCCAGCAGTTTCCTGACAGGGGGTCGGAATAATTCACCCCTCCACTTT. Translation gives CASSFLTGGRNNSPLHF.

V and J are TRBV7-2 and TRBJ1-1; D is unresolved. The length of the CDR3 is 16 residues. CDR1 is SGHTA and CDR2 is FQGNSA in the germline V gene. V lost 2 bases to trimming and J lost 4 bases, with 17 bases between them. DNA of the CDR3: TGTGCCAGCAGCTTAAACGGTCCCACCGTGCCCACTGAAGCTTTCTTT. It yields the protein CASSLNGPTVPTEAFF.